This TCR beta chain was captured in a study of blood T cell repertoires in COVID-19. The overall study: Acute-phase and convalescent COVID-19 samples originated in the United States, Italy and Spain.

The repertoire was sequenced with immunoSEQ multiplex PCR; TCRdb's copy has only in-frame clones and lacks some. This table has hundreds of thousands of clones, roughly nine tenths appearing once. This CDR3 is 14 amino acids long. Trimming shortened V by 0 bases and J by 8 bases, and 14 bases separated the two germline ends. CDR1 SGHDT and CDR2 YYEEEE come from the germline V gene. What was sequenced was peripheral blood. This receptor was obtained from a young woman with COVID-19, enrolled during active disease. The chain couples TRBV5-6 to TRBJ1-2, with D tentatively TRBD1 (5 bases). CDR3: CASSLGQSVWGYTF. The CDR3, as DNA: TGTGCCAGCAGCTTGGGACAGAGCGTTTGGGGCTACACCTTC.